A single sample is the source of the 8 T cell receptor beta chains below, sequenced in a study of T-cell memory formation after mild COVID-19. TCRdb re-called the 5' RACE reads with MiXCR, one entry per CDR3 protein. The data contain 120,000 or so distinct CDR3 sequences, approximately 15% of them singletons. Sequences were obtained from PBMCs or a T cell subset sorted from them (not recorded which). The receptors shown here come from an adult woman who had mild COVID-19 (a few samples of this study predate the infection). Cell type and time point are not known.

This clonotype was observed a handful of times. J is TRBJ2-6 and V is TRBV11-2; no clear D. This CDR3 is built from 15 residues. Looked up from germline, CDR1 is SGHAT and CDR2 is FQNNGV. The V end was cut by 3 bases, the J end by 4 bases, with 10 bases between. In nucleotides, the CDR3 is TGTGCCAGCAGCTTGCGTATCTCCGGGGCCAACGTCCTGACTTTC. As protein: CASSLRISGANVLTF.

This clonotype appeared a few times. Here the CDR3 DNA reads TGTGCAAGCGTCCCGGGACAGGGTTATGATGAAGCTTTCTTT. Its translation: CASVPGQGYDEAFF. The chain recombines TRBV19 with TRBJ1-1; TRBD1 matches 9 bases. The CDR3 length is 14 residues. Germline V gives CDR1 LNHDA, CDR2 SQIVND (reference sequence).

This clonotype was recorded at least ten times. Here the CDR3 reads CSVADRAFNTGELFF. The CDR3 coding sequence is TGCAGCGTCGCGGACAGGGCCTTCAACACCGGGGAGCTGTTTTTT. The chain employs TRBV29-1 and TRBJ2-2; 8 nucleotides align to TRBD1. The CDR3 length is 15 residues. Germline CDR1 is SQVTM and CDR2 is ANQGSEA. V shed 6 bases, J shed 2 bases, and the junction held 8 bases outside the gene matches.

This clonotype appeared a few times. The genes are TRBV10-3 and TRBJ2-7, with D possibly matching TRBD1 (6 bases). The CDR3 has 14 amino acids. Trimming left V 5 bases short and J 0 bases short, with 11 bases between. The germline V gene encodes CDR1 ENHRY and CDR2 SYGVKD. CDR3 in amino acids: CAISRDTFSYEQYF. CDR3 nucleotide sequence: TGTGCCATCAGTCGGGACACGTTCTCCTACGAGCAGTACTTC.

This clonotype occurred a few times. V usage is TRBV5-6 and J usage is TRBJ2-5; tentatively, D is TRBD1 or TRBD2 (6 bases each). V was pared by 0 bases and J by 1 base, with 10 bases between. Germline V gene data show CDR1 as SGHDT and CDR2 as YYEEEE. The CDR3 has 15 residues. In nucleotides, the CDR3 is TGTGCCAGCAGCTTGGACAGGGACTTCCAAGAGACCCAGTACTTC. It specifies CASSLDRDFQETQYF.

The chain carries TRBV6-5 and TRBJ1-1; D is uncertain. The CDR3 spans 13 residues. With 7 bases removed from V and 3 bases from J, the gap between germline ends came to 12 bases. Looked up from germline, CDR1 is MNHEY and CDR2 is SVGAGI. CDR3 nucleotides: TGTGCCAGCAATCCCCCCGGGTACACTGAAGCTTTCTTT. Encoded protein: CASNPPGYTEAFF.

This sequence joins TRBV5-4 and TRBJ1-2; D is uncertain. Trimming removed 1 base at V and 5 bases at J, with 9 bases between. The CDR3 consists of 13 residues. Germline CDR1 reads SGHNT; CDR2 reads YYREEE (reference sequence). The CDR3 reads CASSLSSVYGYTF. DNA for the CDR3: TGTGCCAGCAGCTTGAGCTCTGTTTATGGCTACACCTTC.

This clonotype was recorded a few times. DNA of the CDR3: TGTGCCAGCAGCTTGGGTACAGGCTATGGCTACACCTTC. Protein: CASSLGTGYGYTF. The chain employs TRBV5-5 and TRBJ1-2, with a tentative D call TRBD1 (5 bases). Germline V lookup: CDR1 SGHKS, CDR2 YYEKEE (reference sequence). Deletions cut 0 bases from V and 4 bases from J, with 7 bases between. The CDR3 has 13 residues.